This TCR beta chain comes out of a study of cytomegalovirus exposure and HLA in healthy donors. Overall study findings and caveats: Indistinguishable V segments, including TRBV6-2 and TRBV6-3, were excluded. The authors assumed roughly uniform sequencing depth across donors for presence/absence analyses.

About this clone itself: Its antigen is not identified.

The CDR3 is 14 residues long. Trimming left V 3 bases short and J 4 bases short, with 10 bases between. Germline CDR1 reads MNHEY; CDR2 reads SMNVEV (reference sequence). Those who donated were healthy bone marrow donors. Primers: 60 Vbeta forward and 13 Jbeta reverse. Assay used: immunoSEQ multiplex PCR; TCRdb lists only in-frame clones, some missing. Of 90,000 or so clones listed, about 80% are singletons. This rearrangement joins TRBV27 to TRBJ1-5; unclear D gene. Sequences were obtained from PBMCs. This clonotype was sampled from a young man in good health and CMV-seropositive. Written as DNA, the CDR3 is TGTGCCAGCAGTTTTCGGGGAGGGAATCAGCCCCAGCATTTT. Translated, it gives CASSFRGGNQPQHF.